This TCR beta chain comes out of a study of cytomegalovirus exposure and HLA in healthy donors. The study, taken as a whole, reports: Follow-up analysis later connected one missense variant in DCLRE1C with trimming of TCR beta V- and J-genes.

As to this clone: Antigen: not known.

The donors, nominally healthy at sampling, likely had unrecorded immune exposures. Both 60 Vbeta primers and 13 Jbeta primers went into the PCR. The assay was immunoSEQ multiplex PCR, and TCRdb's table has in-frame clones only and misses some. The sample lists roughly 100,000 clones, 70% to 80% occurring once. Sample: PBMCs. The receptor comes from a man under 40 in good health and CMV-seronegative.

Written as DNA, the CDR3 is TGTGCCAGCAGCTTAGCAACCGGCTCTGGAAACACCATATATTTT. Translation: CASSLATGSGNTIYF. The chain links TRBV7-9 to TRBJ1-3, with unresolved D. V lost 0 bases and J 0 bases, leaving 6 bases between the germline ends. The CDR3 is made up of 15 amino acids. CDR1 is SEHNR and CDR2 is FQNEAQ in the germline V gene (reference sequence).